This TCR beta chain comes out of a study of CD8 T cells in Susac syndrome. An amount of RNA that ranged from about 0.45 to 1 ug was reverse transcribed with random hexamers. The method of amplification for TCR beta CDR3 was immunoSEQ multiplex PCR, covering 54 Vbeta and 13 Jbeta. TCRdb reanalysed the immunoSEQ multiplex PCR reads using MiXCR and keeps one entry per CDR3 protein. The sample yields approximately 180,000 distinct CDR3 sequences, approximately 94% seen once. The authors carried out high-throughput sequencing of TCR beta. They applied it to CD8+ and CD4+ T cells obtained from blood. The multiple sclerosis control group comprised treatment-naive patients with stable or active relapsing-remitting disease. Negative isolation was used for CD8+ and CD4+ T cells and FACS enrichment for TEMRA cells. CDR1 SGDLS and CDR2 YYNGEE come from the germline V gene. This CDR3 region has 14 residues. V shed 0 bases, J shed 9 bases, and the junction held 8 bases outside the gene matches.

The chain carries TRBV9 and TRBJ1-2; 7 bases map to TRBD1. The source of this sequence is a human donor with multiple sclerosis. The sample was CD4+ T cells from PBMCs. This CDR3 reads CASSVGSTGVSYTF. The CDR3 DNA reads as TGTGCCAGCAGCGTAGGGAGTACAGGGGTAAGCTACACCTTC.